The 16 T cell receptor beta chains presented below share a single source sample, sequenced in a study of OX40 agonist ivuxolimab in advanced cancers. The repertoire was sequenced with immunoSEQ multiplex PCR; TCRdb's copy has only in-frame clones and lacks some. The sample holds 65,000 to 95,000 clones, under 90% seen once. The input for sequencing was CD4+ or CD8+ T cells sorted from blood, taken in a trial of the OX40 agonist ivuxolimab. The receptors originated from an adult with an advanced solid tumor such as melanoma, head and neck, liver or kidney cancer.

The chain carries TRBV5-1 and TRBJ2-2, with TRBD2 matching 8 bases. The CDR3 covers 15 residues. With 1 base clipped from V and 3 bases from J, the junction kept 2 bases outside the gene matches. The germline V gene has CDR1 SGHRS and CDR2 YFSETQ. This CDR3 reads CASSLTLADTGELFF. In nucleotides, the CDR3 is TGCGCCAGCAGCTTGACACTAGCGGACACCGGGGAGCTGTTTTTT.

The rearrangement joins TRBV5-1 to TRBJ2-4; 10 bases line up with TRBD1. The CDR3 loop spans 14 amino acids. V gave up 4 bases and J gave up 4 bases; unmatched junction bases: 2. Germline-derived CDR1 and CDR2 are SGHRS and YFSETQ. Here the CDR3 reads CASSRGQGKNIQYF. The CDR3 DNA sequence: TGCGCCAGCAGCAGGGGACAGGGGAAAAACATTCAGTACTTC.

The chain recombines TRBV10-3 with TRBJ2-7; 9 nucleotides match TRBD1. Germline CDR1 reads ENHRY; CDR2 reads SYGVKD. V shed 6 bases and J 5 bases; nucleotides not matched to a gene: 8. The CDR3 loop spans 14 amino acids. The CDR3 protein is CAIREGQGPNEQYF. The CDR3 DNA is TGTGCCATCAGGGAGGGACAGGGTCCCAACGAGCAGTACTTC.

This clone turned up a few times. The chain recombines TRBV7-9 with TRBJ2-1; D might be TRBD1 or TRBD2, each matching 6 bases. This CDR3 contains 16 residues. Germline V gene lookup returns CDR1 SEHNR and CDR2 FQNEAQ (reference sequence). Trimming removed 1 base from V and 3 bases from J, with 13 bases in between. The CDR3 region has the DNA TGTGCCAGCAGCTTAGTGTCGGGGGCCAGCTACAATGAGCAGTTCTTC. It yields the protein CASSLVSGASYNEQFF.

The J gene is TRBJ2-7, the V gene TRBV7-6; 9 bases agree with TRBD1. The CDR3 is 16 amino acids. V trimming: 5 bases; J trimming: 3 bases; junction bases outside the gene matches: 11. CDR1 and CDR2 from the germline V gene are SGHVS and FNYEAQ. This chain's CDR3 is CASSPRRTGAGYEQYF. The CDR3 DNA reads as TGTGCCAGCAGCCCACGGAGGACAGGGGCAGGCTACGAGCAGTACTTC.

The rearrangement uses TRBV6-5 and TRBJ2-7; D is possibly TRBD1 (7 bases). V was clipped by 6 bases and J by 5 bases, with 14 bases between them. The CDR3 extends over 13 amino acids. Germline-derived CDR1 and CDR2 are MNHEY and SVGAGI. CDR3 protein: CASSQGGINEQYF. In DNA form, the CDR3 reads TGTGCCAGCAGCCAGGGGGGTATTAACGAGCAGTACTTC.

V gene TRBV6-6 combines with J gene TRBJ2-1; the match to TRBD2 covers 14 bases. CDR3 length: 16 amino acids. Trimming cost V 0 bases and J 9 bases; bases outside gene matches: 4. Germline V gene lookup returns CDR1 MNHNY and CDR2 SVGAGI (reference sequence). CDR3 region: CASSYSTSGGAGEQFF. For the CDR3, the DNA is TGTGCCAGCAGTTACTCGACTAGCGGGGGGGCTGGTGAGCAGTTCTTC.

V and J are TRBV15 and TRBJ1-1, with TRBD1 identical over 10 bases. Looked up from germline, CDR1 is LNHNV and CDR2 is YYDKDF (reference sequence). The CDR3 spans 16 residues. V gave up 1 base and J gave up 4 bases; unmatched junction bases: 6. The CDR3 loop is CATSRGGTGAITEAFF. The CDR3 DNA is TGTGCCACCAGCAGAGGGGGGACAGGGGCCATCACTGAAGCTTTCTTT. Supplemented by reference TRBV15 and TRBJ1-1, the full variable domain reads DAMVIQNPRYQVTQFGKPVTLSCSQTLNHNVMYWYQQKSSQAPKLLFHYYDKDFNNEADTPDNFQSRRPNTSFCFLDIRSPGLGDTAMYLCATSRGGTGAITEAFFGQGTRLTVV.

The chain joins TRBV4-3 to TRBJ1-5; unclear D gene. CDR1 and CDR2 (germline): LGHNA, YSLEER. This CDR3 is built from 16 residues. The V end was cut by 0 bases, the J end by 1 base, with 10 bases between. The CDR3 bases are TGCGCCAGCAGCCAAGAACGGTACAGCAGCAATCAGCCCCAGCATTTT. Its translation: CASSQERYSSNQPQHF.

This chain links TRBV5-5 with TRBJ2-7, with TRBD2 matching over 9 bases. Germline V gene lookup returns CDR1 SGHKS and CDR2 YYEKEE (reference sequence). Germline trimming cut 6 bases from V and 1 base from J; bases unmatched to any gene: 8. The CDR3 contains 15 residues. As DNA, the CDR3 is TGTGCCAGCACCATCCAGGCGGGAGGGTCCTACGAGCAGTACTTC. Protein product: CASTIQAGGSYEQYF.

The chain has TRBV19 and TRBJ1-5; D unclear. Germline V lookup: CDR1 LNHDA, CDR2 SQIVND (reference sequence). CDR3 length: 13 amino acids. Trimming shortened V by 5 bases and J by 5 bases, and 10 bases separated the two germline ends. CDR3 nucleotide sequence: TGTGCCAGTAGTGTTAGGACGGATCAGCCCCAGCATTTT. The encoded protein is CASSVRTDQPQHF.

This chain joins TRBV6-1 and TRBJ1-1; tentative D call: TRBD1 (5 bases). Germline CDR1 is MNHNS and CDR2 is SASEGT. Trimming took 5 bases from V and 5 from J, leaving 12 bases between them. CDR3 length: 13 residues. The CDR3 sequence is CASSPGLGTEAFF. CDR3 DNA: TGTGCCAGCAGTCCGGGACTGGGGACTGAAGCTTTCTTT.

Here the CDR3 DNA reads TGTGCCAGCAGCTTGATCCTAGGGGAGACCCAGTACTTC. This sequence encodes CASSLILGETQYF. The rearrangement joins TRBV5-4 to TRBJ2-5; D is ambiguous. Germline loops: CDR1 SGHNT, CDR2 YYREEE (reference sequence). The CDR3 sequence is 13 residues long. The germline V and J ends were trimmed by 1 base and 5 bases, with 9 bases remaining between them.

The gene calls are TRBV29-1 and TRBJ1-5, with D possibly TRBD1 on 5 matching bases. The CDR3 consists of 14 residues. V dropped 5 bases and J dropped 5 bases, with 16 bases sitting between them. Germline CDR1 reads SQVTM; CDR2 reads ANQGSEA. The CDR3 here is CSVSGTAEDQPQHF. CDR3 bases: TGCAGCGTTTCCGGGACGGCAGAGGATCAGCCCCAGCATTTT.

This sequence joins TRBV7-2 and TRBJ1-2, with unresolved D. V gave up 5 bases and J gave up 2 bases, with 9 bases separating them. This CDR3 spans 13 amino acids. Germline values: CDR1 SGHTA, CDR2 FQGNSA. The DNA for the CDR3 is TGTGCCAGCAGCGTAGGGCAGAACTATGGCTACACCTTC. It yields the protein CASSVGQNYGYTF.

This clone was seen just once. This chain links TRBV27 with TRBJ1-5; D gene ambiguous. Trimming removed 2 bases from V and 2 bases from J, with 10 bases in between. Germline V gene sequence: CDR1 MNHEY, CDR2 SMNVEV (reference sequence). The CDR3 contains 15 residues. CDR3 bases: TGTGCCAGCAGTTTAGTCAGTGGCGGCAATCAGCCCCAGCATTTT. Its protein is CASSLVSGGNQPQHF.